This T cell receptor beta chain was observed in a study of cytomegalovirus exposure and HLA in healthy donors. Comments on this clone: Germline is not matched at one junction end, which may reflect a read error.

This PCR relied on a set of 60 Vbeta primers and 13 Jbeta primers. Sequencing was performed with immunoSEQ multiplex PCR; in TCRdb, only in-frame clones are kept and a portion is missing. This table holds 120,000 to 150,000 clones, over 80% found once. The CDR3 covers 11 residues. Germline values: CDR1 SEHNR, CDR2 FQNEAQ (reference sequence). This receptor was obtained from a male donor in good health and CMV-seronegative. The specimen sequenced was PBMCs. This sequence joins TRBV7-9 and TRBJ2-5; TRBD2 matches at 9 bases. CDR3 protein: CAGGPSETQYF. The CDR3, as DNA: TGCGCGGGGGGGCCGTCAGAGACCCAGTACTTC.